The rows below give T cell receptor beta chains drawn from one sample of a study of blood T cell repertoires in COVID-19. Assay used: immunoSEQ multiplex PCR; TCRdb lists only in-frame clones, some missing. Of fewer than 250,000 clones listed, nearly 90% were seen once; the top ten hold roughly 16%. Sample: PBMCs or T cells enriched from blood (not recorded which). The receptors here all came from a man aged 30 to 39 who had been exposed to COVID-19. The CDR3 runs from the conserved cysteine through the conserved F or W. The D gene is left open where the match is weak. A clone size is listed for some rows: how often the clone was seen (once, few, many), or a class if it is expanded.

size: -; D: -; V: TRBV5-5; J: TRBJ2-7; DNA: TGTGCCAGCAGCTTGGAATCGATCGGGAACGAGCAGTACTTC; CDR3: CASSLESIGNEQYF
size: -; D: TRBD2; V: TRBV2; J: TRBJ2-2; DNA: TGTGCCAGCAGTGCGGGGGGCACCGGGGAGCTGTTTTTT; CDR3: CASSAGGTGELFF
size: -; D: TRBD1; V: TRBV5-4; J: TRBJ2-7; DNA: TGTGCCAGCAGGCAGGGGGCGTCCGAGCAGTACTTC; CDR3: CASRQGASEQYF
size: -; D: TRBD2; V: TRBV25-1; J: TRBJ2-3; DNA: TGTGCCAGCAGCCCCGGGACTAAAGATACGCAGTATTTT; CDR3: CASSPGTKDTQYF
size: -; D: TRBD2; V: TRBV3-1/TRBV3-2; J: TRBJ2-1; DNA: TGTGCCAGCAGGCCTACTAGCGGGGGGGCCAGAGACCGAGCCTACAATGAGCAGTTCTTC; CDR3: CASRPTSGGARDRAYNEQFF
size: -; D: -; V: TRBV2; J: TRBJ2-3; DNA: TGTGCCAGCAGTACGGGAGATACGCAGTATTTT; CDR3: CASSTGDTQYF
size: -; D: TRBD1; V: TRBV7-9; J: TRBJ1-1; DNA: TGTGCCAGCAGCTTATCCGGACAGGGGGGTACTGAAGCTTTCTTT; CDR3: CASSLSGQGGTEAFF
size: -; D: TRBD1; V: TRBV19; J: TRBJ1-1; DNA: TGTGCCAGTAGTATCCCAGGGGGTTTTGCCTCCGAAGCTTTCTTT; CDR3: CASSIPGGFASEAFF
size: -; D: -; V: TRBV6-2/TRBV6-3; J: TRBJ2-1; DNA: TGTGCCAGCGGTTTCGGGAATGAGCAGTTCTTC; CDR3: CASGFGNEQFF
size: -; D: -; V: TRBV6-5; J: TRBJ2-7; DNA: TGTGCCAGCAGTTACCGGGTACGGACCTACGAGCAGTACTTC; CDR3: CASSYRVRTYEQYF
size: -; D: -; V: TRBV7-2; J: TRBJ1-1; DNA: TGTGCCAGCAGCTTACCGGGGAAGGGAGCTTTCTTT; CDR3: CASSLPGKGAFF
size: -; D: TRBD2; V: TRBV3-1/TRBV3-2; J: TRBJ2-5; DNA: TGTGCCAGCAGCCAAGACATGAGCGGGGGAGAGCAAGAGACCCAGTACTTC; CDR3: CASSQDMSGGEQETQYF
size: -; D: TRBD2; V: TRBV27; J: TRBJ2-2; DNA: TGTGCCAGCAGTTTACACCGCCTTGAGCGGGGGGCAAACACCGGGGAGCTGTTTTTT; CDR3: CASSLHRLERGANTGELFF
size: once; D: TRBD1; V: TRBV19; J: TRBJ2-7; DNA: TGTGCCAGTAGTTTTCGGGACAGGGGATACGAGCAGTACTTC; CDR3: CASSFRDRGYEQYF
size: -; D: -; V: TRBV7-8; J: TRBJ2-2; DNA: TGTGCCAGCAGCCGGATTCTAGCGAACACCGGGGAGCTGTTTTTT; CDR3: CASSRILANTGELFF
size: -; D: TRBD2; V: TRBV7-3; J: TRBJ2-1; DNA: TGTGCCAGCAGCCCCAGCGGGGGGCCCTATAATGAGCAGTTCTTC; CDR3: CASSPSGGPYNEQFF
size: -; D: -; V: TRBV6-5; J: TRBJ2-1; DNA: TGTGCCAGCAGTACTTCCTTGACTAGTAATGAGCAGTTCTTC; CDR3: CASSTSLTSNEQFF
size: -; D: -; V: TRBV27; J: TRBJ1-5; DNA: TGTGCCAGCAGTTTTCCCAGTCAGCCCCAGCATTTT; CDR3: CASSFPSQPQHF
size: -; D: -; V: TRBV7-2; J: TRBJ1-2; DNA: TGTGCCAGCAGCTTAGTTTTTGGGCAGCCCTATGGCTACACCTTC; CDR3: CASSLVFGQPYGYTF
size: -; D: TRBD1; V: TRBV27; J: TRBJ2-7; DNA: TGTGCCACCCAACTCTCGGACTGTACCCGTAGGATTGACAGGGGGATATCGGCGGGCGAGCAGTACTTC; CDR3: CATQLSDCTRRIDRGISAGEQYF
size: -; D: -; V: TRBV11-2; J: TRBJ2-1; DNA: TGTGCCAGCAGCTTGGTTGGGAATAGCGGAAGGTCACAGACATTCTTC; CDR3: CASSLVGNSGRSQTFF
size: -; D: TRBD2; V: TRBV5-4; J: TRBJ2-5; DNA: TGTGCCAGCACCACGGGGGGGGGATCAGAGACCCAGTACTTC; CDR3: CASTTGGGSETQYF
size: -; D: -; V: TRBV29-1; J: TRBJ2-5; DNA: TGCAGCGTTCAAGTGGGGGCGCCCCAGACCCAGTACTTC; CDR3: CSVQVGAPQTQYF
size: -; D: TRBD1; V: TRBV12-5; J: TRBJ1-6; DNA: TGTGCTAGTGGAAGGGACAGTCTTTATAATTCACCCCTCCACTTT; CDR3: CASGRDSLYNSPLHF
size: -; D: TRBD1; V: TRBV29-1; J: TRBJ1-6; DNA: TGCAGCGTTGTTGTGACAGGGGATTCACCCCTCCACTTT; CDR3: CSVVVTGDSPLHF
size: -; D: -; V: TRBV10-3; J: TRBJ1-2; DNA: TGTGCCATCAGTGTGGACAGTGCTCGGGGCTACACCTTC; CDR3: CAISVDSARGYTF
size: -; D: TRBD1; V: TRBV6-5; J: TRBJ2-7; DNA: TGTGCCAGCAGTTACGCCGGACAGGGTAGAAACGAGCAGTACTTC; CDR3: CASSYAGQGRNEQYF
size: -; D: TRBD1; V: TRBV18; J: TRBJ2-7; DNA: TGTGCCAGCTCAACCCGGGACAGGGTTTCGGACGAGCAGTACTTC; CDR3: CASSTRDRVSDEQYF
size: once; D: -; V: TRBV13; J: TRBJ2-1; DNA: TGTGCCAGCAGCCCCCGAGGCGGAGAGCAGTTCTTC; CDR3: CASSPRGGEQFF
size: -; D: -; V: TRBV18; J: TRBJ1-5; DNA: TGTGCCAGCTCACCAGCGGGTGGGGGAGGGGGCAATCAGCCCCAGCATTTT; CDR3: CASSPAGGGGGNQPQHF
size: -; D: -; V: TRBV18; J: TRBJ2-3; DNA: TGTGCCAGCTCACCAGCCGTACGGTCTTCAGATACGCAGTATTTT; CDR3: CASSPAVRSSDTQYF